These T cell receptor beta chains were read from a single sample in a study of human versus mouse CDR3 diversity and MHC coevolution. Here immunoSEQ multiplex PCR was the method, and the copy in TCRdb shows in-frame clones only, minus some. The data contain roughly 81,000 clones, just under 95% of them seen just once; the ten biggest clones take up approximately 1.4%. Specimen: naive CD4+ T cells from blood. Receptor source: a person aged 25 to 69 in good health. The CDR3 runs from the conserved cysteine through the conserved F or W. A D gene is named only where the DNA matches it firmly. Clone size is shown for a subset of rows, as once, few, many or a class of expanded clone.

v_gene	d_gene	abundance	j_gene	CDR3nt	CDR3aa
TRBV19	TRBD2	.	TRBJ2-1	TGTGCCAGTAGTATTGGTGCGGGGGGCCGCGATGAGCAGTTCTTC	CASSIGAGGRDEQFF
TRBV7-6	.	.	TRBJ2-7	TGTGCCAGCAGCGCCCAGGGGTACGAGCAGTACTTC	CASSAQGYEQYF
TRBV11-2	TRBD2	.	TRBJ2-1	TGTGCCAGCGGGCGACTAGCGGGAATGTACAATGAGCAGTTCTTC	CASGRLAGMYNEQFF
TRBV7-8	TRBD1	.	TRBJ1-6	TGTGCCAGCAGCCGAGGACAGGGTGGTTCACCCCTCCACTTT	CASSRGQGGSPLHF
TRBV5-4	TRBD1	.	TRBJ1-1	TGTGCCAGCAGCGTCCGGGACAGGGGAACTGAAGCTTTCTTT	CASSVRDRGTEAFF
TRBV11-2	TRBD1	.	TRBJ2-5	TGTGCCAGCAGCCGCGGGACAGGGCGGGAGACCCAGTACTTC	CASSRGTGRETQYF
TRBV7-7	TRBD1	.	TRBJ2-7	TGTGCTAGCAGCCCCCGGACAGGGGCCTACGAGCAGTACTTC	CASSPRTGAYEQYF
TRBV18	.	.	TRBJ1-2	TGTGCCAGCTCACCCGACGGGATTAACTATGGCTACACCTTC	CASSPDGINYGYTF
TRBV7-2	.	.	TRBJ2-1	TGTGCCAGCAGCCTCCTCCTAGCGAACTACAATGAGCAGTTCTTC	CASSLLLANYNEQFF
TRBV27	.	.	TRBJ2-7	TGTGCCAGCAGTAGACGAGGCTACGAGCAGTACTTC	CASSRRGYEQYF
TRBV18	.	once	TRBJ1-2	TGTGCCAGCTCAACATCCCTTACCCTTAACTATGGCTACACCTTC	CASSTSLTLNYGYTF
TRBV5-4	TRBD2	.	TRBJ2-1	TGTGCCAGCAGCTTGGATACTGGAGCGGGAGTCAATGAGCAGTTCTTC	CASSLDTGAGVNEQFF
TRBV11-2	.	.	TRBJ1-1	TGTGCCAGCAGCTTAGATCAAGGGGGTTGGGGCACTGAAGCTTTCTTT	CASSLDQGGWGTEAFF
TRBV19	TRBD2	.	TRBJ2-1	TGTGCCAGTAGTATGGGACTAGCGGGAGGGAGCTCCTACAATGAGCAGTTCTTC	CASSMGLAGGSSYNEQFF
TRBV19	TRBD2	once	TRBJ2-1	TGTGCCAGTAGCCGTATGCGCGGGGGGAGCAACACGAATGAGCAGTTCTTC	CASSRMRGGSNTNEQFF
TRBV27	.	.	TRBJ1-2	TGTGCCAGCAGTTTCGAGAGGGCCAGGGGCAACTATGGCTACACCTTC	CASSFERARGNYGYTF
TRBV28	.	.	TRBJ1-2	TGTGCCAGCATTGCTACCAGGGGCACTGGCTACACCTTC	CASIATRGTGYTF
TRBV7-2	TRBD2	.	TRBJ2-7	TGTGCCAGCAGCCGGACTAGCGGGGTCGCCTACGAGCAGTACTTC	CASSRTSGVAYEQYF
TRBV10-2	.	.	TRBJ2-3	TGCGCCAGCAGTGAGGGGAGCGGGAGCACAGATACGCAGTATTTT	CASSEGSGSTDTQYF
TRBV6-6	TRBD1	.	TRBJ2-7	TGTGCCAGCAGGGGGACAGCGAGCTCCTACGAGCAGTACTTC	CASRGTASSYEQYF
TRBV5-5	TRBD1	.	TRBJ1-4	TGTGCCAGCAGCTCGGGACAGATCGATAATGAAAAACTGTTTTTT	CASSSGQIDNEKLFF
TRBV6-5	.	once	TRBJ2-3	TGTGCCAGCAGGGAGGGACCAGATACGCAGTATTTT	CASREGPDTQYF
TRBV7-2	.	.	TRBJ2-7	TGTGCCAGCAGCGAGACAGGTAGACGCGAGCAGTACTTC	CASSETGRREQYF
TRBV5-1	.	.	TRBJ1-4	TGCGCCAGCAGTTTGACAGCCACTAATGAAAAACTGTTTTTT	CASSLTATNEKLFF
TRBV5-4	.	.	TRBJ1-1	TGTGCCAGCAGCTCCCCGGGGGGGAACACTGAAGCTTTCTTT	CASSSPGGNTEAFF
TRBV7-2	TRBD2	.	TRBJ2-3	TGTGCCAGCAGCTTATCCGGGACTAACACAGATACGCAGTATTTT	CASSLSGTNTDTQYF
TRBV15	.	.	TRBJ2-3	TGTGCCACCAGCAGAGAAGTCGGGGTTGGCCTATATACACAGTATTTT	CATSREVGVGLYTQYF
TRBV27	.	.	TRBJ2-5	TGTGCCAGCAGCCTGTGGGGGAGGCCTCAACAGTACTTC	CASSLWGRPQQYF
TRBV19	.	.	TRBJ1-6	TGTGCCAGTAGTAACTCCCGCGCAAAGTCACCCCTCCACTTT	CASSNSRAKSPLHF
TRBV18	.	few	TRBJ1-3	TGTGCCAGCTCACCACCCGCGGGCATGGGAAACACCATATATTTT	CASSPPAGMGNTIYF
TRBV29-1	TRBD1	.	TRBJ1-5	TGCAGCGTTGGGGGGACAGGGGGGGGCAATCAGCCCCAGCATTTT	CSVGGTGGGNQPQHF
TRBV6-1	.	.	TRBJ2-7	TGTGCCAGCAGTTCGGACAGTACCTACGAGCAGTACTTC	CASSSDSTYEQYF
TRBV7-2	.	.	TRBJ2-7	TGTGCCAGCAGCTTAGCGTTAAGCGGGTTGTACGAGCAGTACTTC	CASSLALSGLYEQYF
TRBV27	.	.	TRBJ2-4	TGTGCCAGCAGTTCGGCAGGGGCAGCCAAAAACATTCAGTACTTC	CASSSAGAAKNIQYF
TRBV18	TRBD1	.	TRBJ1-1	TGTGCCAGCTCGCCTAGGGGGCGAGACACTGAAGCTTTCTTT	CASSPRGRDTEAFF
TRBV19	.	.	TRBJ2-5	TGTGCCAGTAGTATCGCAGGGATGAGGGAGACCCAGTACTTC	CASSIAGMRETQYF
TRBV6-1	.	.	TRBJ1-2	TGTGCCAGCAGACGGACATCTTCTAACTATGGCTACACCTTC	CASRRTSSNYGYTF
TRBV9	.	once	TRBJ2-1	TGTGCCAGCAGCGTAGGATGGACTCCGGGTGAGCAGTTCTTC	CASSVGWTPGEQFF
TRBV5-1	TRBD1	once	TRBJ2-7	TGCGCCAGCAGCTTGGCCTCACAGGGGGCTGTGTTAGACGAGCAGTACTTC	CASSLASQGAVLDEQYF
TRBV2	.	.	TRBJ1-1	TGTGCCAGCAGTGAAGGGTACACGATGGCCGGGTTGAACACTGAAGCTTTCTTT	CASSEGYTMAGLNTEAFF
TRBV7-8	.	.	TRBJ1-1	TGTGCCAGCAGTCTTAACGAGGAGAACACTGAAGCTTTCTTT	CASSLNEENTEAFF
TRBV7-2	TRBD2	.	TRBJ2-5	TGTGCCAGCAAGCTTGGCGGGAGGGAGACCCAGTACTTC	CASKLGGRETQYF
TRBV19	TRBD2	.	TRBJ2-3	TGTGCCAGTAGTATAGAAGGGGCTAGTCGGGGGGCAGATACGCAGTATTTT	CASSIEGASRGADTQYF
TRBV10-3	.	.	TRBJ1-2	TGTGCCACCTCCCAGACAGTGACGGAATATGGCTACACCTTC	CATSQTVTEYGYTF
TRBV4-3	.	.	TRBJ1-5	TGCGCCAGCAGCCAAGATTGGGGCCAGCCCCAGCATTTT	CASSQDWGQPQHF
TRBV14	.	.	TRBJ2-1	TGTGCCAGCAGCCAAGATACAGGGCAGGGGTTAAATGAGCAGTTCTTC	CASSQDTGQGLNEQFF
TRBV28	TRBD1	.	TRBJ1-2	TGTGCCAGCACCGCGACAGGGTGGTATGGCTACACCTTC	CASTATGWYGYTF
TRBV4-3	.	.	TRBJ1-3	TGCGCCAGCAGCCCTACGACAGCTGGAAACACCATATATTTT	CASSPTTAGNTIYF